This TCR beta chain was obtained from a study of early T cells in non-severe SARS-CoV-2 infection. MiXCR, run by TCRdb on the 5' RACE reads, gives a single entry per CDR3 protein. The sample lists roughly 47,000 distinct CDR3 sequences; 20% to 25% were seen once. This clonotype occurred a few times. CDR3 length equals 14 residues. V lost 6 bases to trimming and J lost 1 base; unmatched junction nucleotides: 3. The source was whole blood, collected at baseline. The clonotype originates from an adult who was a healthcare worker with PCR-confirmed SARS-CoV-2 infection or an uninfected control (not recorded which). The J gene is TRBJ2-3, the V gene TRBV12-3 or TRBV12-4, with 8 bases fitting TRBD2. CDR3 sequence: CASRATSGTDTQYF. The CDR3 DNA reads TGTGCCAGCAGGGCGACTAGCGGCACAGATACGCAGTATTTT.